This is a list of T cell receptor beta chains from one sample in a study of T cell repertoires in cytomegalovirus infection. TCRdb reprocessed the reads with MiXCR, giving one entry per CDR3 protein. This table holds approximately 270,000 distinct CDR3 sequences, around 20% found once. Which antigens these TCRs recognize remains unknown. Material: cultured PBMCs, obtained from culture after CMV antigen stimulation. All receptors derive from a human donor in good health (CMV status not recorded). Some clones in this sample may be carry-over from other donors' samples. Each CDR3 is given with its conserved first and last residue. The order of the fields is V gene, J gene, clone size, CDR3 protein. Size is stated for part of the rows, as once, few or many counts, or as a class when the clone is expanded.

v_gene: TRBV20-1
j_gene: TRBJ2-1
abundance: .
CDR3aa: CSAITNQRISSYNEQFF

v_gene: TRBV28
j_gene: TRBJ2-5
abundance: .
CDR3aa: CASSLRPRTGAQETQYF

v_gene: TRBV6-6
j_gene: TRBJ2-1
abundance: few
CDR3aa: CASRITSGSLHEQFF

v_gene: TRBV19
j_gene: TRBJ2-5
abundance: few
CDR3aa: CASSIGTSGRTYQETQYF

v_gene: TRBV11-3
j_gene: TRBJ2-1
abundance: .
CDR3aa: CASSRGDGDNEQFF

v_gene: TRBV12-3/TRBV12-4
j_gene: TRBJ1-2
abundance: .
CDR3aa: CASSPQGLPGNGCTF

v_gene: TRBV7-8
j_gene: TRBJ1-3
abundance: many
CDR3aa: CASSFGQAYSGNTIYF

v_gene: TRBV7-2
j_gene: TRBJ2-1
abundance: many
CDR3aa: CASSLKTSGSWSYNEQFF

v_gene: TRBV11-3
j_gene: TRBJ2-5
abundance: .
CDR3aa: CASSGEVSETQYF

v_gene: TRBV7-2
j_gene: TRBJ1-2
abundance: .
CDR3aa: CASSSGLPGQGSYGYTF

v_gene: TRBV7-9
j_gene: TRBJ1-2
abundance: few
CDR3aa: CASSGGTDNYGYTF

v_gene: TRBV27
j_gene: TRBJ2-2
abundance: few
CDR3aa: CASSLERERGDGELFF

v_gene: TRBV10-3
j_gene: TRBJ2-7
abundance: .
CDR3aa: CAISKREESYEQYF

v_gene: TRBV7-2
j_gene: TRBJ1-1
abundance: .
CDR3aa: CASSPRRLDNTEAFF

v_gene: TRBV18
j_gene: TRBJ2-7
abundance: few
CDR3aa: CASSRDRRYEQYF

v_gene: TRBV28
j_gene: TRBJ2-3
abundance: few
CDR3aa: CASSPVPSGDTQYF

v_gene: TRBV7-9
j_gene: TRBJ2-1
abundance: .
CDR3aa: CASSPMSGFF

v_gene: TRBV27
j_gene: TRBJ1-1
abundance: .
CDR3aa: CASRDITGSEAFF

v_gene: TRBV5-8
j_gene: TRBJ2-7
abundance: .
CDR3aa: CASSLFGGVVNEQYF

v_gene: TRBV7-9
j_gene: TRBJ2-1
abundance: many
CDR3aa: CASRLADSNNEQFF

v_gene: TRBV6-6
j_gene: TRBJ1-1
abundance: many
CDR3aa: CASSVRRGNTEAFF

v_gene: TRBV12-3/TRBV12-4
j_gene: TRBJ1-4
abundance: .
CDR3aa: CASTPGDREYEKLFF

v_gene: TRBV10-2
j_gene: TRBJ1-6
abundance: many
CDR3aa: CASSDPAVTGTNSPLHF

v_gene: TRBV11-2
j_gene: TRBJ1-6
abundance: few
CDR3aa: CASSSDSPLHF

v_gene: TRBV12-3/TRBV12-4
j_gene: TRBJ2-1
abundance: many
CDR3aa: CASSFTRDTKYNEQFF

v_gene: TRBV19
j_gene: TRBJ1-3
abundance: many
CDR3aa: CASSRGGPGNTIYF

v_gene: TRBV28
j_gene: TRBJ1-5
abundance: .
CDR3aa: CASRLGSGGRNQPQHF

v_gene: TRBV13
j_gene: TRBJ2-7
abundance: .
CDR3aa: CASSLRQGINEQYF